This T cell receptor beta chain appears in the sequencing data of a study of T cell clonality in common variable immunodeficiency. CVID and control samples used equivalent genomic DNA input. Clones were sequenced by immunoSEQ multiplex PCR, and TCRdb holds only the in-frame ones, with some missing. The sample shows 50,000 to 60,000 clones, none of them appearing just once. Caucasian heritage predominated among both patients and controls. Study-wide results and limits: Compared with healthy controls, CVID subjects showed increased TCRbeta clonality, mostly in about a third. Links between repertoire features and CVID complications were heterogeneity-limited.

This clone occurred many times. The antigen remains unidentified. Read coverage stops 3 residues before the CDR3 terminus; the germline J gene supplies the remainder. The germline V gene encodes CDR1 DFQATT and CDR2 SNEGSKA (reference sequence). The V gene end was trimmed by 0 bases and the J gene end by 0 bases; junction bases not matched to a gene: 4. The CDR3 totals 16 residues. This clonotype originated in a person aged 18-69 years in good health. The source material was peripheral blood mononuclear cells. This chain joins TRBV20-1 and TRBJ2-2, with TRBD2 matching over 7 bases. CDR3 bases read: TGCAGTGCTAGAGATACTAGCGACGCGAACACCGGGGAG. Protein product: CSARDTSDANTGE. The CDR3 in its entirety is CSARDTSDANTGELFF.